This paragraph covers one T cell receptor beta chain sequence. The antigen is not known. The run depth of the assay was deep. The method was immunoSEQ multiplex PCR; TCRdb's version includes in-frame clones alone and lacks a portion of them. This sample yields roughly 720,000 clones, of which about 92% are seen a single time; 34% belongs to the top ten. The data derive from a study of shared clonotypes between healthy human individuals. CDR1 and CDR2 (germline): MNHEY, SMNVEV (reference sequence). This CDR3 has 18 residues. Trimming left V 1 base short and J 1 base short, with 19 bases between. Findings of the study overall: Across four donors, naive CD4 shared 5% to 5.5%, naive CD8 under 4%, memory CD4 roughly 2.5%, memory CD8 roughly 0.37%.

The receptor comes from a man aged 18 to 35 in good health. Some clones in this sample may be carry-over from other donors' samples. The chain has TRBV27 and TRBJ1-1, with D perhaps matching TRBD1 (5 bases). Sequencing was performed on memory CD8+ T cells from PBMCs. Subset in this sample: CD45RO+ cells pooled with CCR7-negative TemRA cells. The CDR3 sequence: CASSLYGWTSGTNTEAFF. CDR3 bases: TGTGCCAGCAGTTTATACGGTTGGACGTCGGGGACGAACACTGAAGCTTTCTTT.